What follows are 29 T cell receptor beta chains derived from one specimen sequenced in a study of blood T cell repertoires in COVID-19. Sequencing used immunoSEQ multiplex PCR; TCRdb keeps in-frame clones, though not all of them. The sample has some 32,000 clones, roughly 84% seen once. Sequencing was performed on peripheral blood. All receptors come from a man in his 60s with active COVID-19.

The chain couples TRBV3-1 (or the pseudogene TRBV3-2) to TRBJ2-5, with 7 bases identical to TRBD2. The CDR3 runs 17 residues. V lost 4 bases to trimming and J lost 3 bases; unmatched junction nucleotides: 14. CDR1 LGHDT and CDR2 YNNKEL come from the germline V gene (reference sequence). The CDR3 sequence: CASSRLKRGVAEETQYF. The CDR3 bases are TGTGCCAGCAGCCGACTTAAACGGGGGGTGGCCGAAGAGACCCAGTACTTC.

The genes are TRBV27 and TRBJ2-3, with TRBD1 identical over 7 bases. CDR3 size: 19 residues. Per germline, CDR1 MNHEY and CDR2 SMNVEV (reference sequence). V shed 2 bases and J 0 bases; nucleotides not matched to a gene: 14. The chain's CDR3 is CASSLNPLDRSPSTDTQYF. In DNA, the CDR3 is TGTGCCAGCAGTTTAAACCCTCTGGACAGGAGCCCTAGCACAGATACGCAGTATTTT.

CDR3 loop: CASSVAGGVSGNTIYF. The CDR3 DNA is TGTGCCAGCAGCGTGGCCGGAGGCGTCTCTGGAAACACCATATATTTT. This rearrangement joins TRBV9 to TRBJ1-3; D remains unclear. CDR3 size: 16 residues. The germline gives CDR1 SGDLS, CDR2 YYNGEE. V was pared by 2 bases and J by 0 bases, with 12 bases between.

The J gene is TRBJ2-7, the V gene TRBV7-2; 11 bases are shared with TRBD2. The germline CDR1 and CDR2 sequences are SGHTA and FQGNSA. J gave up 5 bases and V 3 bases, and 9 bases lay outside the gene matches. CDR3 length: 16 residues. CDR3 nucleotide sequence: TGTGCCAGCAGCTTGGGTAGCGGGGGGGCAAAAAACGAGCAGTACTTC. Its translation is CASSLGSGGAKNEQYF.

CDR3 residues: CASSQGLAGQETQYF. The CDR3 DNA follows: TGCGCCAGCAGCCAGGGACTAGCGGGGCAAGAGACCCAGTACTTC. The chain joins TRBV5-1 to TRBJ2-5; 13 bases are shared with TRBD2. There are 15 residues in the CDR3. From germline, CDR1 is SGHRS and CDR2 YFSETQ. V shed 4 bases and J 2 bases; nucleotides not matched to a gene: 2.

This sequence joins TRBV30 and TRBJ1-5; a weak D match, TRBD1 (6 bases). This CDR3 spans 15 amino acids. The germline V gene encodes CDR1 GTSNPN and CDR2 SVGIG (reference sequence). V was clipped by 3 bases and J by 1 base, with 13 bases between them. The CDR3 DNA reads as TGTGCCTGGAGGGCAGGGGCAGAAAGCAATCAGCCCCAGCATTTT. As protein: CAWRAGAESNQPQHF.

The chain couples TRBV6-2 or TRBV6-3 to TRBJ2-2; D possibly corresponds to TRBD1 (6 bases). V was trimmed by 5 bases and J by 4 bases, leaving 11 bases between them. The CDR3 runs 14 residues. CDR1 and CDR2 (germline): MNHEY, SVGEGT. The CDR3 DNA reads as TGTGCCAGCAGTCGCGACAGGCTCACCGGGGAGCTGTTTTTT. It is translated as CASSRDRLTGELFF.

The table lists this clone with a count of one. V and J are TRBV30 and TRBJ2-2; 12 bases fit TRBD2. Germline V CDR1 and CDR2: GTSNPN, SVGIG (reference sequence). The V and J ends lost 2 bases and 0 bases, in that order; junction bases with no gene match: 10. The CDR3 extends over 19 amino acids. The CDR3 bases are TGTGCCTGGAGTAACCAAGCTAGCGGGAGGGCCCCGAACACCGGGGAGCTGTTTTTT. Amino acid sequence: CAWSNQASGRAPNTGELFF. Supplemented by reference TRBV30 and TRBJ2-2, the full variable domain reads SQTIHQWPATLVQPVGSPLSLECTVEGTSNPNLYWYRQAAGRGLQLLFYSVGIGQISSEVPQNLSASRPQDRQFILSSKKLLLSDSGFYLCAWSNQASGRAPNTGELFFGEGSRLTVL.

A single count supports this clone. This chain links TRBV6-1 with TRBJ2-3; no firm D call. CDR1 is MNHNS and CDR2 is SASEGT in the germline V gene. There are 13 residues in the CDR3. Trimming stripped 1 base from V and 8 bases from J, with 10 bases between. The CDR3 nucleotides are TGTGCCAGCAGTGAAGAAACGAGTGTTACGCAGTATTTT. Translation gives CASSEETSVTQYF.

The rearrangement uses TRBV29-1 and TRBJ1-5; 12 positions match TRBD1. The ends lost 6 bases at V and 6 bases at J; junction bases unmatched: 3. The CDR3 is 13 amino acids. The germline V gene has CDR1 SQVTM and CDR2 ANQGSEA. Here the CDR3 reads CSVGTGGGQPQHF. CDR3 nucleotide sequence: TGCAGCGTCGGGACAGGGGGCGGTCAGCCCCAGCATTTT.

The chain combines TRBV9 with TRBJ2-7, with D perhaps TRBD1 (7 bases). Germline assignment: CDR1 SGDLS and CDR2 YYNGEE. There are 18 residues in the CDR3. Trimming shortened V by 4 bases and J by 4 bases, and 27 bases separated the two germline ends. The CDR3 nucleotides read TGTGCCAGCAGCCCAGGGGGGAGTCCAAAACAAAACTTGTACGAGCAGTACTTC. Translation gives CASSPGGSPKQNLYEQYF.

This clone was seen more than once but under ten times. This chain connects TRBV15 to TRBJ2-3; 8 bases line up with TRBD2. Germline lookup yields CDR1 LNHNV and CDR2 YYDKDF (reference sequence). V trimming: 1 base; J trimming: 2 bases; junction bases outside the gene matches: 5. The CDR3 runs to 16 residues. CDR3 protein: CATSRGELAVTDTQYF. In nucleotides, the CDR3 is TGTGCCACCAGCAGAGGGGAACTAGCGGTCACAGATACGCAGTATTTT.

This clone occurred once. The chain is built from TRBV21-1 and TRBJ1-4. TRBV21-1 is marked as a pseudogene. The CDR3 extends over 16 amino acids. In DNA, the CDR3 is TGTGCCAGCAGCAAGGTCGCGGAGGCAACTAATGAAAAACTGTTTTTT. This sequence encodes CASSKVAEATNEKLFF.

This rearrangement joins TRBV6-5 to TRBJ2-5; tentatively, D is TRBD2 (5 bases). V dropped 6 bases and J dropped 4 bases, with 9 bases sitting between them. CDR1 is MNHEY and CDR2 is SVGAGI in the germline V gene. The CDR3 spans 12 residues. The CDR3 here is CASSGVGETQYF. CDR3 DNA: TGTGCCAGCAGCGGGGTTGGAGAGACCCAGTACTTC.

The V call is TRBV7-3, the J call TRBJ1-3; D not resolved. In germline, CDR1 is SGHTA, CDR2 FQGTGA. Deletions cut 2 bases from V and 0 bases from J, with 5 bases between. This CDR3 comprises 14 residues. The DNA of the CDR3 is TGTGCCAGCAGCTTAGATAGCTCTGGAAACACCATATATTTT. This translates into CASSLDSSGNTIYF.

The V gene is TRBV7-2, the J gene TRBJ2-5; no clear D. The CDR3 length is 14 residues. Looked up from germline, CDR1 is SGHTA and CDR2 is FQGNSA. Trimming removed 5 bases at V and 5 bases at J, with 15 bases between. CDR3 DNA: TGTGCCAGCAGCGACAACTTAGTCGTCGAGACCCAGTACTTC. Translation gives CASSDNLVVETQYF.

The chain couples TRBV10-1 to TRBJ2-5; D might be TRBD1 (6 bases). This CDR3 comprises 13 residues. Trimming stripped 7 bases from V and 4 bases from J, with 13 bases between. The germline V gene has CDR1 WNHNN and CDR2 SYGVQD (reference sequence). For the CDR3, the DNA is TGCGCCAGCACCTGGGACACAGCAGAGACCCAGTACTTC. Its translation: CASTWDTAETQYF.

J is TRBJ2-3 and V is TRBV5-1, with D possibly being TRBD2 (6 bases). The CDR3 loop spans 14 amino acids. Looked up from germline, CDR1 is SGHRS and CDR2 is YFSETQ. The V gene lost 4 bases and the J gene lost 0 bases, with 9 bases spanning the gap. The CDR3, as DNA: TGCGCCAGCAGCCCCGGGACTAGCACAGATACGCAGTATTTT. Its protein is CASSPGTSTDTQYF.

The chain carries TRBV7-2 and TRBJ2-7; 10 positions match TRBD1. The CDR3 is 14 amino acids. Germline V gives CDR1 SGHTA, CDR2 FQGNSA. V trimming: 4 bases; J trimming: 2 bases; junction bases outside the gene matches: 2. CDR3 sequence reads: CASSSDRGTYEQYF. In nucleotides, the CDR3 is TGTGCCAGCAGCTCGGACAGGGGGACCTACGAGCAGTACTTC.

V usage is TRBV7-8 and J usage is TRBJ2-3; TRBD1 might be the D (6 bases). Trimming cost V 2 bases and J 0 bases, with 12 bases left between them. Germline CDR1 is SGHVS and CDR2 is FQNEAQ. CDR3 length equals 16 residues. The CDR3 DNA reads TGTGCCAGCAGCTTAAGGGGGAACCCGAGCACAGATACGCAGTATTTT. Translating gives CASSLRGNPSTDTQYF.

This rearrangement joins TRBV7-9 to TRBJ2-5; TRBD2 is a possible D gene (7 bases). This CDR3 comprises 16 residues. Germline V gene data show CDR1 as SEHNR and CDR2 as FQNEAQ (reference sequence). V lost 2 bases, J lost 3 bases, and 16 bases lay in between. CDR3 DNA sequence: TGTGCCAGCAGCTTAATCCGGGGGGCCTCCGAAGAGACCCAGTACTTC. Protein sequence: CASSLIRGASEETQYF.

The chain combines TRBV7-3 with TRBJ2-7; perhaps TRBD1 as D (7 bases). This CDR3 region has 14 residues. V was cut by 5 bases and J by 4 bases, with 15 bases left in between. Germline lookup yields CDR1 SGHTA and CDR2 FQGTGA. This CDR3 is CASSPRAGGYEQYF. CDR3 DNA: TGTGCCAGCAGCCCCCGGGCAGGGGGGTACGAGCAGTACTTC.

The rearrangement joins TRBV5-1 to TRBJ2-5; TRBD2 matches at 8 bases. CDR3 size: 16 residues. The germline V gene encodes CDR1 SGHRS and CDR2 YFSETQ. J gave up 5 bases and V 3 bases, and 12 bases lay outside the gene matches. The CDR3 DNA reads TGCGCCAGCAGCTACTTTCCTAGCGGGCCGGGGGAGACCCAGTACTTC. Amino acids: CASSYFPSGPGETQYF.

The CDR3 here is CASSQDLLAGGGPTDTQYF. The CDR3 DNA follows: TGTGCCAGCAGCCAAGACTTACTAGCGGGGGGCGGACCCACAGATACGCAGTATTTT. The chain combines TRBV3-1 (or the pseudogene TRBV3-2) with TRBJ2-3; 12 bases are a match to TRBD2. Germline V gene sequence: CDR1 LGHDT, CDR2 YNNKEL (reference sequence). The junction had 9 bases not matched to a gene; V was cut back by 0 bases and J by 2 bases. There are 19 residues in the CDR3.

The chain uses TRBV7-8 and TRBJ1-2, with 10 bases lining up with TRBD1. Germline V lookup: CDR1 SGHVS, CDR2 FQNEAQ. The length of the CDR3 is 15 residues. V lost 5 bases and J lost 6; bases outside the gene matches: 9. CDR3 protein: CASSARDRGIDGYTF. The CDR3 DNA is TGTGCCAGCAGCGCGCGGGACAGGGGTATCGATGGCTACACCTTC.

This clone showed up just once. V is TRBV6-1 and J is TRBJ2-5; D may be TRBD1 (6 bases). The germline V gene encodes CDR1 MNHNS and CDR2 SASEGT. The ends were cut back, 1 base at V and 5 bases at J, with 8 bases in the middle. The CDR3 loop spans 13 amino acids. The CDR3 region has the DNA TGTGCCAGCAGTGAAGACAGGGCGGAGACCCAGTACTTC. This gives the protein CASSEDRAETQYF.

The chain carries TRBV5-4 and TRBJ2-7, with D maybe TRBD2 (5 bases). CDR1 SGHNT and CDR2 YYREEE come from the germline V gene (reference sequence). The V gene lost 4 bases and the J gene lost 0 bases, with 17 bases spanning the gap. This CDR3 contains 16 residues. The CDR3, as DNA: TGTGCCAGCAGCCTAGACTTGGATAGCGTCTCCTACGAGCAGTACTTC. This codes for CASSLDLDSVSYEQYF.

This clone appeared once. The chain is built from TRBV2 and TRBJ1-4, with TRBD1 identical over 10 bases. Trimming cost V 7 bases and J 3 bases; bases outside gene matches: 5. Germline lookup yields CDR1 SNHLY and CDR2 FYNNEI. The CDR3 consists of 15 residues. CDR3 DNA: TGTGCCAGCATTCGGACAGGGGGATCTAATGAAAAACTGTTTTTT. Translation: CASIRTGGSNEKLFF.

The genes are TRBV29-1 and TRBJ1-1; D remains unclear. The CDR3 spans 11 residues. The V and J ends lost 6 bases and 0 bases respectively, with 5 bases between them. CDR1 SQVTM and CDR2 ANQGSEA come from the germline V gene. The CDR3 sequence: CSVNLNTEAFF. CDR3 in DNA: TGCAGCGTCAACTTGAACACTGAAGCTTTCTTT.